Listed below are T cell receptor beta chains from one sample, sequenced in a study of cytomegalovirus exposure and HLA in healthy donors. Assay: immunoSEQ multiplex PCR; the TCRdb copy retains only in-frame clones and omits some. There are roughly 180,000 clones in the sample; roughly 77% occur only once, and about 2.5% lies in the top ten. Sequencing was done on a sample of PBMCs. These receptors were collected from a woman under 40 in good health and CMV-seropositive. Each CDR3 is given with its conserved first and last residue. Fields, in order: V gene, clone size, J gene, D gene, CDR3 protein, CDR3 DNA. D genes are given only for firm matches. Clone size is given for some rows only: seen once, a few or many times, or a class if the clone is expanded.

V: TRBV4-3
size: NA
J: TRBJ2-3
D: NA
CDR3: CASSQDQGAHTDTQYF
DNA: TGCGCCAGCAGCCAAGATCAAGGGGCCCACACAGATACGCAGTATTTT

V: TRBV29-1
size: few
J: TRBJ2-3
D: TRBD2
CDR3: CSVDLGLAWTTDTQYF
DNA: TGCAGCGTTGACCTGGGACTAGCGTGGACCACAGATACGCAGTATTTT

V: TRBV28
size: NA
J: TRBJ2-7
D: TRBD2
CDR3: CASSSIAGGTYEQYF
DNA: TGTGCCAGCAGTTCCATAGCGGGAGGGACCTACGAGCAGTACTTC

V: TRBV6-5
size: NA
J: TRBJ2-7
D: NA
CDR3: CASSYSKQSYEQYF
DNA: TGTGCCAGCAGTTACTCGAAACAATCCTACGAGCAGTACTTC

V: TRBV25-1
size: NA
J: TRBJ1-4
D: NA
CDR3: CASSESPGSGENEKLFF
DNA: TGTGCCAGCAGTGAATCCCCGGGATCCGGGGAGAATGAAAAACTGTTTTTT

V: TRBV7-9
size: NA
J: TRBJ1-6
D: TRBD1
CDR3: CASSLGWDRSNYNSPLHF
DNA: TGTGCCAGCAGCTTAGGTTGGGACAGGAGCAATTATAATTCACCCCTCCACTTT

V: TRBV18
size: NA
J: TRBJ2-1
D: TRBD1
CDR3: CASSPGQSSYNEQFF
DNA: TGTGCCAGCTCACCGGGACAGAGCTCCTACAATGAGCAGTTCTTC

V: TRBV6-1
size: few
J: TRBJ1-1
D: TRBD1
CDR3: CASSFTTGGTEAFF
DNA: TGTGCCAGCAGTTTTACAACAGGGGGCACTGAAGCTTTCTTT

V: TRBV7-9
size: NA
J: TRBJ2-7
D: TRBD1
CDR3: CASTPGAGGFEQYF
DNA: TGTGCCAGCACCCCTGGGGCAGGGGGCTTTGAGCAGTACTTC

V: TRBV15
size: NA
J: TRBJ1-1
D: NA
CDR3: CATSSSQTGVGLVSEAFF
DNA: TGTGCCACCAGCAGTTCACAGACGGGGGTCGGTCTGGTCTCTGAAGCTTTCTTT

V: TRBV7-2
size: few
J: TRBJ1-6
D: NA
CDR3: CASSPTSPFPNSPLHF
DNA: TGTGCCAGCAGTCCGACTTCGCCCTTTCCAAATTCACCCCTCCACTTT

V: TRBV2
size: NA
J: TRBJ2-3
D: TRBD2
CDR3: CASRRGGGASAFYF
DNA: TGTGCCAGCAGAAGGGGCGGGGGGGCCTCCGCCTTCTATTTT

V: TRBV6-1
size: NA
J: TRBJ1-5
D: NA
CDR3: CASSAMNQPQHF
DNA: TGTGCCAGCAGTGCCATGAATCAGCCCCAGCATTTT

V: TRBV5-4
size: NA
J: TRBJ1-4
D: NA
CDR3: CASSLAGREKLFF
DNA: TGTGCCAGCAGCTTGGCGGGAAGGGAAAAACTGTTTTTT

V: TRBV18
size: NA
J: TRBJ1-1
D: NA
CDR3: CASSPSVNTEAFF
DNA: TGTGCCAGCTCACCATCGGTGAACACTGAAGCTTTCTTT